This T cell receptor (beta chain) was captured in a study of T cell clonotyping in hematopoietic cell transplantation. TCRdb's copy holds only in-frame clones and misses some; the assay was immunoSEQ multiplex PCR. The sample records 11,000 to 15,000 clones, 94% being singletons. V lost 3 bases to trimming and J lost 0 bases, with 12 bases between them. This CDR3 comprises 16 residues. CDR1 is SNHLY, CDR2 FYNNEI, per germline. The study's findings and limits: Pathologically expanded recipient clonotypes increased progressively from day 30 to day 180 as diversity fell.

Turning to this clone: Its antigen remains unknown.

This specimen was PBMCs, taken 30 days after allogeneic stem cell transplant. The TCR comes from a male patient over 55 who had an allogeneic stem cell transplant from an unrelated donor, so the T cells may come from the graft donor. Some clones in this sample may be carry-over from other donors' samples. The V and J genes are TRBV2 and TRBJ1-3; no firm D call. Written as DNA, the CDR3 is TGTGCCAGCAGTGACCCCGGGAATGTCTCTGGAAACACCATATATTTT. Amino acid sequence: CASSDPGNVSGNTIYF.